These T cell receptor beta chains were read from a single sample in a study of radiation and T cells in renal cell carcinoma. TCRdb's table, derived via immunoSEQ multiplex PCR, lists solely in-frame clones and lacks some. The table records 87,000 or so clones, 75% to 90% of them present only once. The sequences come from blood, collected from a patient whose treatment included radiotherapy and nephrectomy. The receptor source for this set is a man aged 45-65 years with renal cell carcinoma. CDR3s include the opening cysteine and the closing phenylalanine or tryptophan. A D gene is named only where the DNA matches it firmly. Size values are once, few and many counts, or a class for expanded clones, and some rows have none.

clone size	V gene	J gene	D gene	CDR3 DNA	CDR3 protein
-	TRBV18	TRBJ2-7	TRBD2	TGTGCCAGCTCACCAGGGACTAGCGGGAACCCCTACGAGCAGTACTTC	CASSPGTSGNPYEQYF
-	TRBV6-1	TRBJ1-1	-	TGTGCCAGCACAGTCTCAATGAACACTGAAGCTTTCTTT	CASTVSMNTEAFF
-	TRBV19	TRBJ2-1	TRBD2	TGTGCCAGTAGTACTCCTAGCGGGAGGGCCGGTGAGCAGTTCTTC	CASSTPSGRAGEQFF
-	TRBV6-5	TRBJ2-5	TRBD1	TGTGCCAGCAGTGACAGGGGTGGAGAGACCCAGTACTTC	CASSDRGGETQYF
-	TRBV28	TRBJ2-3	-	TGTGCCAGCAGTCTTGGGGGGACTCGCCTAGATACGCAGTATTTT	CASSLGGTRLDTQYF
-	TRBV5-1	TRBJ2-1	-	TGCGCCAGCAGCCGGGACTTTACCTACAATGAGCAGTTCTTC	CASSRDFTYNEQFF
-	TRBV28	TRBJ1-2	-	TGTGCCAGCAGTCCACAACCCTCAGCGGCCTATGGCTACACCTTC	CASSPQPSAAYGYTF
-	TRBV7-9	TRBJ1-2	-	TGTGCCAGCAGCTCCGTCGCGGCTGCGTCGTTTGAAGGCTACACCTTC	CASSSVAAASFEGYTF
once	TRBV19	TRBJ2-5	-	TGTGCCAGTAGTGGGACGCGGCAAGAGACCCAGTACTTC	CASSGTRQETQYF
-	TRBV4-3	TRBJ1-5	-	TGCGCCAGCAGCCAAGCCCACCGAGGGGGCAATCAGCCCCAGCATTTT	CASSQAHRGGNQPQHF
-	TRBV2	TRBJ2-7	-	TGTGCCAGCAGTGAAGGGTTGGACGAGCAGTACTTC	CASSEGLDEQYF
-	TRBV27	TRBJ2-3	-	TGTGCCAGCAGTTTATGGGGGCAAAGCACAGATACGCAGTATTTT	CASSLWGQSTDTQYF
-	TRBV15	TRBJ2-5	TRBD2	TGTGCCACCGCCCCCCCGCTAGCGGGGGGATCGGGGGAGACCCAGTACTTC	CATAPPLAGGSGETQYF
-	TRBV6-5	TRBJ1-3	-	TGTGCCAGCAGTTACTCATGGGCTGTGGGAAACACCATATATTTT	CASSYSWAVGNTIYF
-	TRBV23-1	TRBJ2-7	-	TGCGCCAGCAGTCAAGGACCGGGACCGATCTTCTACGAGCAGTACTTC	CASSQGPGPIFYEQYF
few	TRBV29-1	TRBJ2-3	-	TGCAGCGTTGAAGAAACCTCGCAGTATTTT	CSVEETSQYF
-	TRBV7-8	TRBJ1-2	-	TGTGCCAGCAGCTTACGGGTCTGGGATGGCTACACCTTC	CASSLRVWDGYTF
few	TRBV9	TRBJ2-3	TRBD2	TGTGCCAGCAGCGTAGCGGGGGGATCCACAGATACGCAGTATTTT	CASSVAGGSTDTQYF
-	TRBV2	TRBJ2-3	TRBD1	TGTGCCAGCACCGGAGACAGGGTAGGATCAGATACGCAGTATTTT	CASTGDRVGSDTQYF
-	TRBV16	TRBJ1-2	TRBD1	TGTGCCAGCAGCCAAGAAGGGCAGGGGGCGGCTGGCTACACCTTC	CASSQEGQGAAGYTF
-	TRBV19	TRBJ2-3	-	TGTGCCAGTAGTATAGACCCCCCCTGGGGAGCGTCGTCAGATACGCAGTATTTT	CASSIDPPWGASSDTQYF
-	TRBV7-9	TRBJ2-1	-	TGTGCCAGCAGCCCGGTTCCCAATGAGCAGTTCTTC	CASSPVPNEQFF
-	TRBV5-4	TRBJ2-3	TRBD2	TGTGCCAGCCGGACTAGCGGGGGTAGCACAGATACGCAGTATTTT	CASRTSGGSTDTQYF
-	TRBV6-5	TRBJ2-7	-	TGTGCCAGCAGTTACGGGGGGTGGCAGTACTTC	CASSYGGWQYF
-	TRBV7-9	TRBJ2-6	-	TGTGCCAGCAGCTTGACAGCAGGCGGGGCCAACGTCCTGACTTTC	CASSLTAGGANVLTF
-	TRBV29-1	TRBJ2-5	-	TGCAGCGTTGTATTACAAGAGACCCAGTACTTC	CSVVLQETQYF
-	TRBV5-1	TRBJ2-1	TRBD2	TGCGCCAGCAGCTTCCCGGGACTAGTAGACAATGAGCAGTTCTTC	CASSFPGLVDNEQFF
-	TRBV18	TRBJ1-4	-	TGTGCCAGCTCGAGCATTAATGAAAAACTGTTTTTT	CASSSINEKLFF
-	TRBV29-1	TRBJ2-1	-	TGCAGCGTTTGGGTCGATCCGCAGCAGTTCTTC	CSVWVDPQQFF
few	TRBV5-4	TRBJ1-1	-	TGTGCCAGCAGCTTGGTTGGGGAGCTAGAAGCTTTCTTT	CASSLVGELEAFF
-	TRBV1	TRBJ2-5	-	TGCACCAGCAGCCAAGACCTGACCCAGTACTTC	CTSSQDLTQYF
-	TRBV18	TRBJ1-2	-	TGTGCCAGCTCACCGGGCAGGGAGGAGCGCTACACCTTC	CASSPGREERYTF
-	TRBV5-5	TRBJ1-4	-	TGTGCCAGCAGCTTGGGGTGGGGGAACGAAAAACTGTTTTTT	CASSLGWGNEKLFF